The 28 T cell receptor beta chains listed next were all sequenced from one sample in a study of blood T cell repertoires in COVID-19. Clones were read by immunoSEQ multiplex PCR, and TCRdb kept only the in-frame ones, dropping some. The repertoire holds more than 200,000 clones, with about 89% as singletons. Sequencing used PBMCs or T cells enriched from blood (not recorded which). All receptors derive from a woman aged 25 to 39 who had recovered from COVID-19.

The J gene is TRBJ2-5, the V gene TRBV6-5, with 9 bases aligning to TRBD1. The CDR3 has 14 residues. V lost 10 bases, J lost 5 bases, and 11 bases stayed unmatched. Germline V gene data show CDR1 as MNHEY and CDR2 as SVGAGI. The CDR3 region has the DNA TGTGCCACCAGGGGACAGGGTGGGATGGAGACCCAGTACTTC. Protein: CATRGQGGMETQYF.

The chain uses TRBV10-1 and TRBJ2-7, with D perhaps matching TRBD2 (6 bases). Trimming pared 7 bases from V and 3 bases from J, leaving 13 bases between. CDR3 size: 13 residues. Germline V gene data show CDR1 as WNHNN and CDR2 as SYGVQD (reference sequence). This CDR3 reads CASMRGRNYEQYF. The CDR3, as DNA: TGCGCCAGCATGAGAGGGAGGAACTACGAGCAGTACTTC.

The gene calls are TRBV7-3 and TRBJ2-1, with D possibly being TRBD1 (5 bases). V shed 0 bases and J shed 8 bases, with 8 bases lying between them. Germline V gene lookup returns CDR1 SGHTA and CDR2 FQGTGA. The CDR3 is 13 amino acids. In nucleotides, the CDR3 is TGTGCCAGCAGCTTAACCAGGGCCGATGAGCAGTTCTTC. This encodes CASSLTRADEQFF. Complete variable domain (other parts from reference TRBV7-3 and TRBJ2-1): GAGVSQTPSNKVTEKGKYVELRCDPISGHTALYWYRQSLGQGPEFLIYFQGTGAADDSGLPNDRFFAVRPEGSVSTLKIQRTERGDSAVYLCASSLTRADEQFFGPGTRLTVL.

Note on this clone: Other DNA sequences in the sample encode the same CDR3. The CDR3 sequence is CASSQGQGYGYTF. CDR3 bases: TGTGCCAGCAGCCAAGGTCAGGGCTATGGCTACACCTTC. V and J are TRBV14 and TRBJ1-2; D may be TRBD1 (5 bases). The CDR3 runs to 13 residues. Trimming left V 1 base short and J 4 bases short, with 7 bases between. From germline, CDR1 is SGHDN and CDR2 FVKESK.

This clone was detected many times. The rearrangement joins TRBV5-1 to TRBJ1-1; a weak D match, TRBD1 (5 bases). The CDR3 is 12 amino acids. Germline V gene data show CDR1 as SGHRS and CDR2 as YFSETQ. With 0 bases removed from V and 11 bases from J, the gap between germline ends came to 11 bases. CDR3 coding DNA: TGCGCCAGCAGCTTGGTGCCAGGGAGGGCTTTCTTT. As protein: CASSLVPGRAFF. Drawing the rest from reference TRBV5-1 and TRBJ1-1, the complete variable domain is KAGVTQTPRYLIKTRGQQVTLSCSPISGHRSVSWYQQTPGQGLQFLFEYFSETQRNKGNFPGRFSGRQFSNSRSEMNVSTLELGDSALYLCASSLVPGRAFFGQGTRLTVV.

This chain links TRBV19 with TRBJ1-4; no clear D gene. The length of the CDR3 is 17 residues. CDR1 LNHDA and CDR2 SQIVND come from the germline V gene (reference sequence). Trimming removed 6 bases at V and 3 bases at J, with 20 bases between. The CDR3 nucleotides are TGTGCCAGTAGAATCACCCTGGCCAGGACTTCTAATGAAAAACTGTTTTTT. Residues: CASRITLARTSNEKLFF.

This clone was detected a few times. The genes are TRBV6-6 and TRBJ1-6; the match to TRBD1 covers 7 bases. The CDR3 runs 16 residues. Germline loops: CDR1 MNHNY, CDR2 SVGAGI (reference sequence). The junction had 10 bases not matched to a gene; V was cut back by 6 bases and J by 5 bases. The CDR3 nucleotides are TGTGCCAGCAGAACCCCGGGGACAGCAAATAATTCACCCCTCCACTTT. Translated: CASRTPGTANNSPLHF.

This clone has just a few counts. The chain joins TRBV2 to TRBJ1-1; D gene ambiguous. This CDR3 region has 16 residues. V shed 6 bases and J shed 5 bases, with 22 bases lying between them. The germline V gene has CDR1 SNHLY and CDR2 FYNNEI. CDR3: CASSPPHGRGRTEAFF. CDR3 nucleotide sequence: TGTGCCAGCAGCCCCCCCCACGGCAGAGGTCGAACTGAAGCTTTCTTT.

A few counts support this clone. The chain recombines TRBV9 with TRBJ1-5; D possibly corresponds to TRBD1 (5 bases). The CDR3 extends over 15 amino acids. Looked up from germline, CDR1 is SGDLS and CDR2 is YYNGEE. Trimming left V 7 bases short and J 1 base short, with 15 bases between. The CDR3 DNA reads as TGTGCCAGCTCCTTAGGGGCAAACAGCAATCAGCCCCAGCATTTT. Its protein product is CASSLGANSNQPQHF.

The V call is TRBV24-1, the J call TRBJ2-5, with TRBD1 matching 7 bases. V lost 7 bases to trimming and J lost 3 bases; unmatched junction nucleotides: 1. Germline assignment: CDR1 KGHDR and CDR2 SFDVKD. The CDR3 is 12 residues long. This chain's CDR3 is CATRGTEETQYF. CDR3 in DNA: TGTGCCACCAGGGGGACAGAAGAGACCCAGTACTTC.

V and J are TRBV10-3 and TRBJ2-3; D is unclear. Per germline, CDR1 ENHRY and CDR2 SYGVKD. The CDR3 covers 16 residues. The germline V and J ends were trimmed by 4 bases and 0 bases, with 14 bases remaining between them. The CDR3 DNA is TGTGCCATCAGTGGAGAGTCGCAGCGCAGCACAGATACGCAGTATTTT. Amino acids: CAISGESQRSTDTQYF.

The chain carries TRBV24-1 and TRBJ2-1, with TRBD2 matching over 9 bases. Germline CDR1 and CDR2: KGHDR and SFDVKD. The CDR3 has 16 residues. The V and J ends lost 0 bases and 3 bases, in that order; junction bases with no gene match: 2. The CDR3: CATSDLGREGYNEQFF. The CDR3 DNA is TGTGCCACCAGTGATTTGGGGCGGGAGGGCTACAATGAGCAGTTCTTC.

The gene calls are TRBV5-1 and TRBJ2-1, with 11 bases identical to TRBD2. This CDR3 has 17 amino acids. The junction had 12 bases not matched to a gene; V was cut back by 1 base and J by 9 bases. The V gene's germline CDR1 is SGHRS and CDR2 YFSETQ. The CDR3 region is CASSLNPTSGRSGEQFF. As DNA, the CDR3 is TGCGCCAGCAGCTTGAATCCCACTAGCGGGAGATCGGGTGAGCAGTTCTTC.

This chain joins TRBV28 and TRBJ1-2; TRBD1 is a possible D gene (5 bases). Germline V CDR1 and CDR2: MDHEN, SYDVKM. This CDR3 contains 12 residues. V shed 6 bases and J shed 4 bases, with 9 bases lying between them. This CDR3 is CASSPQAYGYTF. The CDR3 DNA reads as TGTGCCAGCAGCCCACAGGCCTATGGCTACACCTTC.

The rearrangement uses TRBV29-1 and TRBJ1-4; 8 nucleotides match TRBD1. Looked up from germline, CDR1 is SQVTM and CDR2 is ANQGSEA. The length of the CDR3 is 15 residues. The J segment lost 0 bases and the V segment lost 4 bases, leaving 4 bases of the junction unmatched. Here the CDR3 reads CSVVAQGATNEKLFF. The CDR3 DNA reads as TGCAGCGTTGTCGCACAGGGGGCAACTAATGAAAAACTGTTTTTT.

The J gene is TRBJ1-4, the V gene TRBV28; 9 bases are a match to TRBD1. After removal of 8 bases from V and 4 bases from J, the junction contained 8 bases not matched to a gene. The CDR3 covers 15 residues. Germline CDR1 reads MDHEN; CDR2 reads SYDVKM. This CDR3 reads CASYRGTGLNEKLFF. The CDR3 DNA is TGTGCCAGCTACCGCGGGACAGGGCTTAATGAAAAACTGTTTTTT.

The CDR3: CASISDRELVTQYF. The CDR3 bases are TGTGCCAGCATCTCGGACAGGGAGCTGGTTACGCAGTATTTT. The chain couples TRBV28 to TRBJ2-3, with 8 bases identical to TRBD1. This CDR3 has 14 residues. V shed 7 bases and J 8 bases; nucleotides not matched to a gene: 11. Germline V gene data show CDR1 as MDHEN and CDR2 as SYDVKM.

The CDR3 DNA reads TGTGCCAGCAGTGAGGGGGGGGCCTGGGGTGAAAAACTGTTTTTT. It is translated as CASSEGGAWGEKLFF. The chain employs TRBV6-1 and TRBJ1-4, with D perhaps matching TRBD1 (6 bases). Germline CDR1 reads MNHNS; CDR2 reads SASEGT. Trimming pared 3 bases from V and 7 bases from J, leaving 15 bases between. This CDR3 is built from 15 residues.

This chain joins TRBV5-4 and TRBJ2-3; TRBD2 might be the D (6 bases). Trimming removed 3 bases at V and 7 bases at J, with 12 bases between. The CDR3 is 13 amino acids. Germline V gene sequence: CDR1 SGHNT, CDR2 YYREEE (reference sequence). In nucleotides, the CDR3 is TGTGCCAGCAGCTCCCTGGCGGGGAATACGCAGTATTTT. It yields the protein CASSSLAGNTQYF.

This chain uses TRBV6-4 with TRBJ1-1; the D gene is possibly TRBD1 (5 bases). The V and J ends lost 5 bases and 4 bases respectively, with 14 bases between them. Germline assignment: CDR1 MRHNA and CDR2 SNTAGT. There are 14 residues in the CDR3. CDR3 sequence reads: CASSLTAQGTEAFF. CDR3 coding DNA: TGTGCCAGCAGTTTAACAGCTCAGGGCACTGAAGCTTTCTTT.

The J gene is TRBJ2-6, the V gene TRBV10-3; D not resolved. The CDR3 totals 12 residues. Looked up from germline, CDR1 is ENHRY and CDR2 is SYGVKD. Between the trimmed V and J ends, which lost 7 bases and 4 bases, there was a span of 5 bases. The CDR3 here is CAINSGANVLTF. The DNA for the CDR3 is TGTGCCATCAATTCAGGGGCCAACGTCCTGACTTTC.

The chain joins TRBV7-9 to TRBJ2-7, with 10 nucleotides matching TRBD2. The germline gives CDR1 SEHNR, CDR2 FQNEAQ (reference sequence). This CDR3 has 17 amino acids. V was pared by 1 base and J by 1 base, with 7 bases of the junction left unmatched. CDR3 amino acids: CASSLDALAGESYEQYF. CDR3 bases: TGTGCCAGCAGCTTAGATGCGCTAGCGGGAGAGTCCTACGAGCAGTACTTC.

The gene calls are TRBV7-9 and TRBJ1-1; 7 bases match TRBD1. CDR3 length: 12 residues. The germline V gene has CDR1 SEHNR and CDR2 FQNEAQ (reference sequence). V lost 6 bases to trimming and J lost 7 bases; unmatched junction nucleotides: 5. The CDR3 region has the DNA TGTGCCAGCAGGCATGACAGGGATGAAGCTTTCTTT. It specifies CASRHDRDEAFF. Supplemented by reference TRBV7-9 and TRBJ1-1, the full variable domain reads DTGVSQNPRHKITKRGQNVTFRCDPISEHNRLYWYRQTLGQGPEFLTYFQNEAQLEKSRLLSDRFSAERPKGSFSTLEIQRTEQGDSAMYLCASRHDRDEAFFGQGTRLTVV.

This sequence joins TRBV14 and TRBJ2-2; D possibly corresponds to TRBD1 (5 bases). The CDR3 runs 15 residues. Germline-derived CDR1 and CDR2 are SGHDN and FVKESK. The ends were cut back, 4 bases at V and 6 bases at J, with 15 bases in the middle. CDR3 sequence (DNA): TGTGCCAGCAGCCTCTTGTACTTAGGGGCCGGGGAGCTGTTTTTT. Its protein product is CASSLLYLGAGELFF.

This sequence joins TRBV10-3 and TRBJ1-2; the match to TRBD1 covers 7 bases. The CDR3 sequence is 12 residues long. Trimming cost V 11 bases and J 6 bases; bases outside gene matches: 9. Per germline, CDR1 ENHRY and CDR2 SYGVKD. CDR3 sequence: CAVRGLEDGYTF. CDR3 coding DNA: TGTGCCGTTAGGGGGCTCGAAGATGGCTACACCTTC.

The chain uses TRBV28 and TRBJ1-2; no firm D call. Germline lookup yields CDR1 MDHEN and CDR2 SYDVKM. The CDR3 is 14 residues long. V dropped 9 bases and J dropped 2 bases, with 16 bases sitting between them. The CDR3 nucleotides are TGTGCCAGAGGCGGCCGGTCGGTAAACTATGGCTACACCTTC. Encoded protein: CARGGRSVNYGYTF.

This clone was found once. The V gene is TRBV9, the J gene TRBJ2-5; 7 bases agree with TRBD2. The CDR3 contains 15 residues. J gave up 4 bases and V 0 bases, and 6 bases lay outside the gene matches. The germline V gene has CDR1 SGDLS and CDR2 YYNGEE. The CDR3 DNA is TGTGCCAGCAGCGTAGGGGGCGGGAGCGGAGAGACCCAGTACTTC. Protein: CASSVGGGSGETQYF.

This clone appeared a single time. The CDR3 here is CAWRPGTVHTDTQYF. The CDR3 DNA is TGTGCCTGGAGGCCCGGGACAGTACACACAGATACGCAGTATTTT. The rearrangement uses TRBV30 and TRBJ2-3; 7 nucleotides align to TRBD1. J gave up 2 bases and V 3 bases, and 8 bases lay outside the gene matches. The CDR3 loop spans 15 amino acids. In germline, CDR1 is GTSNPN, CDR2 SVGIG (reference sequence).